A selection of T cell receptor beta chains follows, all from one sample in a study of cytomegalovirus exposure and HLA in healthy donors. The data were produced by immunoSEQ multiplex PCR, yet TCRdb's version contains in-frame clones alone and is incomplete. The top ten clones hold about a tenth of a sample with 150,000 to 200,000 clones, roughly 84% of them seen once. Sequencing was done on a sample of PBMCs. The receptor set was obtained from a young man in good health and CMV-seropositive. The CDR3 runs from the conserved cysteine through the conserved F or W. D genes are given only for firm matches. Only some rows state a clone size, as once, few, many or a class for expanded clones.

abundance	j_gene	d_gene	v_gene	CDR3nt	CDR3aa
few	TRBJ2-7	TRBD1	TRBV5-5	TGTGCCAGCAGCCGGGGACAGGGCGACGAGCAGTACTTC	CASSRGQGDEQYF
.	TRBJ2-7	TRBD1	TRBV18	TGTGCCAGCTCTCACGGACAGGGGGCGGGTTACGAGCAGTACTTC	CASSHGQGAGYEQYF
.	TRBJ2-1	TRBD2	TRBV4-1	TGCGCCAGCAGCCAAGAAGGACTAGCGGACAATGAGCAGTTCTTC	CASSQEGLADNEQFF
.	TRBJ2-5	.	TRBV21-1	TGTGCCAGCAGCACCTTGGGACTAGCGGGAGGGTGGGAGACCCAGTACTTC	CASSTLGLAGGWETQYF
.	TRBJ2-3	.	TRBV7-3	TGTGCCAGCAGCTCCGGTCCCGTGGGGGCCACAGATACGCAGTATTTT	CASSSGPVGATDTQYF
.	TRBJ2-2	.	TRBV5-6	TGTGCCAGCAGCGCCCTTGGGAGGAACACCGGGGAGCTGTTTTTT	CASSALGRNTGELFF
.	TRBJ2-7	TRBD2	TRBV30	TGTGCCTGGCGCGGGGGGGCCGAGCAGTACTTC	CAWRGGAEQYF
.	TRBJ2-1	.	TRBV4-3	TGCGCCAGCAGCCGACAGTTTAGCTCCTACAATGAGCAGTTCTTC	CASSRQFSSYNEQFF
.	TRBJ2-1	TRBD1	TRBV7-3	TGTGCCAGCAGCCGGGACAGGGGGCCCCATGAGCAGTTCTTC	CASSRDRGPHEQFF
.	TRBJ2-2	.	TRBV5-8	TGTGCCAGCAGCTTCGTCTCAGGGACCGGGGAGCTGTTTTTT	CASSFVSGTGELFF
.	TRBJ1-1	.	TRBV9	TGTGCCAGCAGCGGCTGGGAGGGAGACACTGAAGCTTTCTTT	CASSGWEGDTEAFF
few	TRBJ2-2	.	TRBV27	TGTGCCAGCAGTTTAGCCCAGATAAACACCGGGGAGCTGTTTTTT	CASSLAQINTGELFF
.	TRBJ2-7	.	TRBV7-2	TGTGCCAGCAGCTTGGGGCTGGTCGCGGAGTTGTACTTC	CASSLGLVAELYF
.	TRBJ2-1	.	TRBV5-5	TGTGCCAGCAGCTTGGTGCGGACTACGGATGAGCAGTTCTTC	CASSLVRTTDEQFF